This is a list of T cell receptor beta chains from one sample in a study of T-cell reconstitution after alpha-beta-depleted transplantation in children. TCRdb re-called the PCR reads with MiXCR, one entry per CDR3 protein. The profile covers about 460,000 distinct CDR3 sequences, with 10% to 12% appearing a single time and about 15% taken by the ten largest. The input for sequencing was PBMCs, mostly from graft donor cells, taken 180 days after TCRalphabeta/CD19-depleted stem cell transplant. Receptors were obtained from a female patient between 2 and 15 years old who had a stem cell transplant for aplastic anemia, so the T cells may come from the graft donor. CDR3s include the opening cysteine and the closing phenylalanine or tryptophan. Each record gives: J gene, V gene, D gene, clone size, CDR3 DNA, CDR3 protein. A D gene is named only where the DNA matches it firmly. Expanded clones are given a class, and other clones once, few, many or no size at all.

>TRBJ2-1|TRBV11-2|-|many
TGTGCCAGCAGCTTAGACCCCTCGGTGTACAATGAGCAGTTCTTC
CASSLDPSVYNEQFF
>TRBJ1-1|TRBV7-3|-|few
TGTGCCAGCAGCCCAGACGGGGCGAACACTGAAGCTTTCTTT
CASSPDGANTEAFF
>TRBJ2-7|TRBV11-2|-|-
TGTGCCAGCAGCTTAGATCCTCGAACCTGGTACGAGCAGTACTTC
CASSLDPRTWYEQYF
>TRBJ2-2|TRBV5-1|-|once
TGCGCCAGCAGCCCCTCGGCGGGCACCGGGGAGCTGTTTTTT
CASSPSAGTGELFF
>TRBJ1-1|TRBV7-2|-|many
TGTGCCAGCAGCCGGAGAGTGAACACTGAAGCTTTCTTT
CASSRRVNTEAFF
>TRBJ2-1|TRBV3-1|TRBD2|-
TGTGCCAGCAGCCAAGATGTAATTGCGGGAGGGGTGAACAATGAGCAGTTCTTC
CASSQDVIAGGVNNEQFF
>TRBJ1-1|TRBV4-3|TRBD1|-
TGCGCCAGCAGCAAGGGACAGAGACCGATGAACACTGAAGCTTTCTTT
CASSKGQRPMNTEAFF
>TRBJ2-3|TRBV19|-|few
TGTGCCACCAGGGATTCGTGGGGAACAGATACGCAGTATTTT
CATRDSWGTDTQYF
>TRBJ2-1|TRBV6-2/TRBV6-3|TRBD2|few
TGTGCCAGCAGTTACTGGGCTAGCGGGATGAACAATGAGCAGTTCTTC
CASSYWASGMNNEQFF
>TRBJ2-3|TRBV7-4|-|-
TGTGCCAGCAGCTTAGTCGGCCAAGATACGCAGTATTTT
CASSLVGQDTQYF
>TRBJ1-2|TRBV20-1|-|few
TGCAGTGCTAGCGGCCAGCCAACGGGCTATGGCTACACCTTC
CSASGQPTGYGYTF
>TRBJ2-5|TRBV12-3/TRBV12-4|-|few
TGTGCCACAAAGGGATCTTCCGAGACCCAGTACTTC
CATKGSSETQYF
>TRBJ2-3|TRBV9|-|few
TGTGCCAGCAGCGTAGCGGAGGGTCTCACAGATACGCAGTATTTT
CASSVAEGLTDTQYF
>TRBJ2-1|TRBV20-1|TRBD2|-
TGCAGTGCCAGCAAAGCAGGACTAGAACGAAATGAGCAGTTCTTC
CSASKAGLERNEQFF
>TRBJ2-3|TRBV11-2|-|-
TGTGCCAGCAGCTTAGGTGCAGGGAACACAGATACGCAGTATTTT
CASSLGAGNTDTQYF
>TRBJ2-1|TRBV5-1|-|many
TGCGCCAGCAGCAGCGGGACAGGCACCTACAATGAGCAGTTCTTC
CASSSGTGTYNEQFF
>TRBJ2-2|TRBV12-3/TRBV12-4|TRBD2|-
TGTGCCAGCAGAGGACTAGCGGGAGTCACCGGGGAGCTGTTTTTT
CASRGLAGVTGELFF
>TRBJ2-1|TRBV12-3/TRBV12-4|TRBD1|-
TGTGCCAGCAGGCAGGGACAGGGAATAAACGGGGGTGAGCAGTTCTTC
CASRQGQGINGGEQFF
>TRBJ2-5|TRBV7-9|TRBD1|few
TGTGCCAGCAGCTTAACGCTAGTCCGGGACAGGGAGGAGACCCAGTACTTC
CASSLTLVRDREETQYF
>TRBJ2-7|TRBV29-1|-|few
TGCAGCGTCGGAAGCACTGCCACCTACGAGCAGTACTTC
CSVGSTATYEQYF
>TRBJ1-1|TRBV12-5|-|-
TGTGCTACCCTGCGGACGAACACTGAAGCTTTCTTT
CATLRTNTEAFF
>TRBJ2-1|TRBV7-8|-|few
TGTGCCAGCAGCTTAGTAGGAGGGTATGAGCAGTTCTTC
CASSLVGGYEQFF
>TRBJ2-3|TRBV2|-|few
TGTGGAAGCTGCGAGGGCCTGCGCACAGATACGCAGTATTTT
CGSCEGLRTDTQYF
>TRBJ2-1|TRBV11-2|-|few
TGTGCCAGCAGCTTGGGTCTGGCGGGACGATCCTACAATGAGCAGTTCTTC
CASSLGLAGRSYNEQFF
>TRBJ2-7|TRBV12-3/TRBV12-4|-|few
TGTGCCAGCAGTACCCTTGGGGGGCGAGGGCCCCTCTACGAGCAGTACTTC
CASSTLGGRGPLYEQYF
>TRBJ2-1|TRBV20-1|TRBD1|-
TGCAGTGCTAGAGGTGACAGGGGCTTTGAGCAGTTCTTC
CSARGDRGFEQFF
>TRBJ2-2|TRBV2|TRBD1|few
TGTGCCAGCAGTGTTCAGGGGGCGCCCGGGGAGCTGTTTTTT
CASSVQGAPGELFF
>TRBJ1-4|TRBV29-1|-|few
TGCAGCGTTGACGGGGGTACTAATGAAAAACTGTTTTTT
CSVDGGTNEKLFF
>TRBJ1-1|TRBV18|-|few
TGTGCCAGCTCACCAGACAGGTGGAACACTGAAGCTTTCTTT
CASSPDRWNTEAFF
>TRBJ2-5|TRBV29-1|TRBD2|-
TGCAGCGTCAACGGGCGGGAGCAGACCCAGTACTTC
CSVNGREQTQYF
>TRBJ2-5|TRBV20-1|TRBD1|-
TGCAGTGCTAGGGGGACAGGGCCGCTCCAAGAGACCCAGTACTTC
CSARGTGPLQETQYF
>TRBJ2-2|TRBV20-1|TRBD1|-
TGCAGTGCTGCGGACAGGGGAGACACCGGGGAGCTGTTTTTT
CSAADRGDTGELFF
>TRBJ2-3|TRBV7-9|-|few
TGTGCCAGCAGCTTAGCCCAGTCGGATAGCACAGATACGCAGTATTTT
CASSLAQSDSTDTQYF
>TRBJ1-2|TRBV5-1|-|few
TGCGCCAGCACAGGACAGCGATCTAACTATGGCTACACCTTC
CASTGQRSNYGYTF
>TRBJ2-7|TRBV12-3/TRBV12-4|-|-
TGTGCCAGCAGTCCCCCCACAGGCGCCGGAGGAAACTACGAGCAGTACTTC
CASSPPTGAGGNYEQYF
>TRBJ2-3|TRBV12-3/TRBV12-4|TRBD1|few
TGTGCCGACAGGGCCAACACAGATACGCAGTATTTT
CADRANTDTQYF
>TRBJ2-5|TRBV6-5|-|-
TGTGCCAGCAGTTACTCAACATGGAGGCAAGAGACCCAGTACTTC
CASSYSTWRQETQYF
>TRBJ2-7|TRBV4-3|-|few
TGCGCCAGCAGCCAAGAGCGGCCCAGTAGCTCCTACGAGCAGTACTTC
CASSQERPSSSYEQYF
>TRBJ2-1|TRBV20-1|-|few
TGCAGTGCTCCTGCTCCCTTTGAGCAGTTCTTC
CSAPAPFEQFF
>TRBJ2-7|TRBV28|-|few
TGTGCCAGCAGTTCTCCGGCCAATAGCTACGAGCAGTACTTC
CASSSPANSYEQYF
>TRBJ2-2|TRBV9|-|-
TGTGCCAGCAGCACCCGGGTAGTCGGGGAGCTGTTTTTT
CASSTRVVGELFF
>TRBJ2-1|TRBV12-3/TRBV12-4|TRBD2|-
TGTGCCAGCAGTTTAAGGGGACTAGCGGGAGGGTGGGCCTACAATGAGCAGTTCTTC
CASSLRGLAGGWAYNEQFF
>TRBJ2-6|TRBV11-2|-|few
TGTGCCAGCAGCCCCTTACTGTCGTCATCTGGGGCCAACGTCCTGACTTTC
CASSPLLSSSGANVLTF
>TRBJ1-2|TRBV28|TRBD1|-
TGTGCCAGCAGTTTCCCGGGACAGGGGATGGCTAACTATGGCTACACCTTC
CASSFPGQGMANYGYTF
>TRBJ1-2|TRBV28|-|many
TGTGCCAGCAGTTTAAGTTGGGCCAGGGAGGCCTATGGCTACACCTTC
CASSLSWAREAYGYTF
>TRBJ2-7|TRBV6-2/TRBV6-3|-|few
TGTGCCAGCAGTTACCAACAGACAGAAACCTACGAGCAGTACTTC
CASSYQQTETYEQYF
>TRBJ2-1|TRBV20-1|-|-
TGCAGTGCTAGAGATTCGCAGGGTTTGAATGAGCAGTTCTTC
CSARDSQGLNEQFF
>TRBJ2-5|TRBV5-1|-|-
TGCGCCAGCAGCCCGTCCCTTGGGACGGAGATTGGGACCCAGTACTTC
CASSPSLGTEIGTQYF
>TRBJ2-1|TRBV5-1|TRBD2|-
TGCGCCAGCAGCTCGCGGACTAGCGGGAGCTCCTACAATGAGCAGTTCTTC
CASSSRTSGSSYNEQFF
>TRBJ2-7|TRBV6-5|-|-
TGTGCCAGCAGTTACGGGACAAACGTCGAGCAGTACTTC
CASSYGTNVEQYF
>TRBJ1-1|TRBV5-1|TRBD1|-
TGCGCCAGCAGCTTTGGGGACAGGGAGGTTTTGAACACTGAAGCTTTCTTT
CASSFGDREVLNTEAFF
>TRBJ2-7|TRBV5-4|-|-
TGTGCCAGCAGCTTGGGGATGGTAGATTCCGAGCAGTACTTC
CASSLGMVDSEQYF
>TRBJ2-5|TRBV10-3|TRBD1|many
TGTGCCATCAGTGGACGGGACAGGGGATACCAAGAGACCCAGTACTTC
CAISGRDRGYQETQYF
>TRBJ1-4|TRBV7-9|-|-
TGTGCCAGCAGACATTCGGAAATACGGGATGAAAAACTGTTTTTT
CASRHSEIRDEKLFF
>TRBJ2-5|TRBV3-1|TRBD1|few
TGTGCCAGCAGCACCGACTTTTCTCGACAGGGAAAGTTGGAGACCCAGTACTTC
CASSTDFSRQGKLETQYF